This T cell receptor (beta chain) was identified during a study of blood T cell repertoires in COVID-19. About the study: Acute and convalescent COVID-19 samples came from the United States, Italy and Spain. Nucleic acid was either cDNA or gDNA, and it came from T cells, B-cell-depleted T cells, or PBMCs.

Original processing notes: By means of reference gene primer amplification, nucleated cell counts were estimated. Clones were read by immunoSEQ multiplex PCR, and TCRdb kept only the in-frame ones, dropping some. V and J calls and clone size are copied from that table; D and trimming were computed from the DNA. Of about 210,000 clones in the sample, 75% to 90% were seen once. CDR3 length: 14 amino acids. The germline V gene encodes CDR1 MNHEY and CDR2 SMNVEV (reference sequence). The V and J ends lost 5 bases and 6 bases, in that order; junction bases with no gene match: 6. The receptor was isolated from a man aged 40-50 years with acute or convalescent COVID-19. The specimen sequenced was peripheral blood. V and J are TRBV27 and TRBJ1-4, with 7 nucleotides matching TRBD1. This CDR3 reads CASSTTQGYEKLFF. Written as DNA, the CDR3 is TGTGCCAGCAGTACTACACAGGGGTATGAAAAACTGTTTTTT.